These T cell receptor beta chains were read from a single sample in a study of T cell repertoires in aging, cancer and after chemotherapy. TCRdb called the multiplex PCR reads again in MiXCR, with one record for every CDR3 protein. The sample shows about 13,000 distinct CDR3 sequences, around a quarter of them seen only once. Source material: blood. Receptors were obtained from a human donor with a blood cancer. The CDR3 runs from the conserved cysteine through the conserved F or W. A D gene is named only where the DNA matches it firmly. Not every row has a clone size; where given, it reads once, few, many or a size class.

j_gene | abundance | v_gene | d_gene | CDR3aa | CDR3nt
TRBJ2-1 | - | TRBV6-2/TRBV6-3 | - | CASRAFDEQFF | TGTGCCAGCAGGGCTTTCGATGAGCAGTTCTTC
TRBJ2-7 | many | TRBV6-6 | - | CASLVGGTQYF | TGTGCCAGCTTGGTCGGGGGCACGCAGTACTTC
TRBJ1-6 | - | TRBV4-3 | - | CASSQGHDGSPLHF | TGCGCCAGCAGCCAGGGACACGATGGGTCACCCCTCCACTTT
TRBJ1-2 | few | TRBV6-5 | TRBD1 | CASSRQGSGGYTF | TGTGCCAGCAGCCGACAGGGTAGTGGTGGCTACACCTTC
TRBJ1-2 | few | TRBV20-1 | TRBD1 | CSVNPPGTGYGYTF | TGCAGTGTTAATCCACCGGGGACAGGCTATGGCTACACCTTC
TRBJ1-6 | - | TRBV18 | TRBD1 | CASSPAAFTGGDSPLHF | TGTGCCAGCTCACCCGCGGCCTTTACAGGGGGAGATTCACCCCTCCACTTT
TRBJ2-3 | few | TRBV7-9 | - | CASSLAQGGSTDTQYF | TGTGCCAGCAGCTTAGCACAGGGGGGGTCGACAGATACGCAGTATTTT
TRBJ2-1 | - | TRBV29-1 | - | CSPYTQYEQFF | TGCAGCCCTTATACCCAGTATGAGCAGTTCTTC
TRBJ2-1 | medium-sized | TRBV29-1 | - | CSGERQTAYNEQFF | TGCAGCGGGGAACGTCAGACAGCGTACAATGAGCAGTTCTTC
TRBJ2-7 | few | TRBV12-3/TRBV12-4 | TRBD2 | CASSSRLAGGNEQYF | TGTGCCAGCAGTTCCCGACTAGCGGGAGGAAACGAGCAGTACTTC
TRBJ2-3 | - | TRBV20-1 | - | CSARTAIKPDTQYF | TGCAGTGCTAGGACAGCTATTAAGCCAGATACGCAGTATTTT
TRBJ2-2 | - | TRBV4-3 | - | CASSPTGLQPNTGELFF | TGCGCCAGCAGCCCTACTGGACTACAACCAAACACCGGGGAGCTGTTTTTT
TRBJ2-1 | - | TRBV27 | TRBD2 | CASNVVAGNTYNEQFF | TGTGCCAGCAACGTGGTAGCGGGAAACACCTACAATGAGCAGTTCTTC
TRBJ1-1 | few | TRBV5-6 | TRBD1 | CASSNRQGARLTEAFF | TGTGCCAGCAGTAACAGACAGGGGGCCCGACTCACTGAAGCTTTCTTT
TRBJ1-1 | - | TRBV20-1 | - | CSARNARVNTEAFF | TGCAGTGCTAGGAATGCCAGGGTGAACACTGAAGCTTTCTTT
TRBJ2-3 | few | TRBV5-1 | - | CASTLADTQYF | TGCGCCAGCACCCTAGCAGATACGCAGTATTTT
TRBJ2-1 | medium-sized | TRBV6-1 | - | CASGTESYNEQFF | TGTGCCAGCGGGACGGAATCCTACAATGAGCAGTTCTTC
TRBJ2-5 | few | TRBV6-2/TRBV6-3 | TRBD2 | CASSTGTSGVETQYF | TGTGCCAGCAGTACAGGGACTAGCGGGGTGGAGACCCAGTACTTC
TRBJ2-5 | many | TRBV6-5 | - | CASSYKETQYF | TGTGCCAGCAGTTATAAAGAGACCCAGTACTTC
TRBJ2-1 | few | TRBV5-1 | - | CASTPSGPSSYNEQFF | TGCGCCAGCACCCCGTCGGGTCCGAGCTCCTACAATGAGCAGTTCTTC
TRBJ2-3 | once | TRBV7-2 | - | CASNYLSGDTQYF | TGTGCCAGCAACTACCTGAGTGGGGATACGCAGTATTTT
TRBJ2-2 | - | TRBV19 | - | CASSIVGTGELFF | TGTGCCAGTAGTATAGTTGGCACCGGGGAGCTGTTTTTT
TRBJ1-1 | - | TRBV5-6 | TRBD1 | CASSSGTGGGMNTEAFF | TGTGCCAGCAGTTCCGGGACAGGGGGCGGCATGAACACTGAAGCTTTCTTT
TRBJ1-4 | few | TRBV7-9 | - | CASSFLRDEKLFF | TGTGCCAGCAGCTTTCTAAGGGATGAAAAACTGTTTTTT
TRBJ2-3 | - | TRBV10-3 | TRBD2 | CAISDSGGPDGTDTQYF | TGTGCCATCAGTGACAGCGGGGGACCCGACGGCACAGATACGCAGTATTTT
TRBJ1-1 | medium-sized | TRBV19 | - | CASSPRQMNTEAFF | TGTGCCAGTAGTCCAAGACAGATGAACACTGAAGCTTTCTTT
TRBJ1-3 | - | TRBV10-1 | - | CASAKGGLGNTIYF | TGCGCCAGCGCAAAAGGGGGGCTTGGAAACACCATATATTTT
TRBJ1-2 | few | TRBV10-3 | - | CAISESGFYGYTF | TGTGCCATCAGTGAGTCGGGATTCTATGGCTACACCTTC
TRBJ2-3 | medium-sized | TRBV6-5 | - | CASSTTTSTDTQYF | TGTGCCAGCAGTACGACGACAAGCACAGATACGCAGTATTTT
TRBJ1-1 | - | TRBV7-6 | - | CASSLVFSDSENTEAFF | TGTGCCAGCAGCTTAGTGTTCAGCGACAGCGAGAACACTGAAGCTTTCTTT
TRBJ2-5 | - | TRBV5-1 | TRBD2 | CASSPGLAGGPRTQYF | TGTGCCAGCAGCCCGGGACTAGCGGGGGGGCCTCGGACCCAGTACTTC
TRBJ1-2 | medium-sized | TRBV19 | - | CASSIALDGYTF | TGTGCCAGTAGTATTGCGCTGGATGGCTACACCTTC
TRBJ2-7 | - | TRBV5-1 | TRBD2 | CASSLKASGAAAYEQYF | TGCGCCAGCAGCTTGAAGGCTAGCGGGGCGGCCGCCTACGAGCAGTACTTC
TRBJ2-3 | - | TRBV20-1 | - | CSAKLRSSTDTQYF | TGCAGTGCTAAGTTACGTTCTAGCACAGATACGCAGTATTTT
TRBJ2-4 | - | TRBV7-9 | - | CASSSPGTEGQYF | TGTGCCAGCAGCTCCCCCGGGACCGAAGGACAGTACTTC
TRBJ1-2 | - | TRBV4-3 | TRBD1 | CASSPVTGGTIYGYTF | TGCGCCAGCAGCCCCGTCACAGGGGGCACGATCTATGGCTACACCTTC
TRBJ2-4 | medium-sized | TRBV19 | TRBD1 | CASSAENKGARDIQYF | TGTGCCAGTAGTGCGGAAAACAAGGGGGCGCGGGACATTCAGTACTTC
TRBJ2-1 | - | TRBV12-3/TRBV12-4 | TRBD2 | CASSSGGAHEQFF | TGTGCCAGCAGTTCCGGGGGGGCCCATGAGCAGTTCTTC
TRBJ2-2 | medium-sized | TRBV6-5 | - | CASNPGHTGELFF | TGTGCCAGCAACCCCGGGCATACCGGGGAGCTGTTTTTT
TRBJ2-3 | medium-sized | TRBV29-1 | - | CSVELTDTQYF | TGCAGCGTTGAACTCACAGATACGCAGTATTTT
TRBJ2-1 | - | TRBV24-1 | - | CATSDSYSGDEQFF | TGTGCCACCAGTGACTCGTACAGTGGCGATGAGCAGTTCTTC
TRBJ1-2 | medium-sized | TRBV29-1 | - | CSVVHPGVDYGYTF | TGCAGCGTTGTCCACCCAGGGGTGGACTATGGCTACACCTTC
TRBJ2-1 | few | TRBV12-3/TRBV12-4 | TRBD2 | CASSLALGLAGSDGEQFF | TGTGCCAGCAGTTTGGCCCTCGGCCTAGCGGGGTCCGACGGTGAGCAGTTCTTC
TRBJ1-6 | hyperexpanded | TRBV5-6 | TRBD1 | CASSLPAGTGRTIYYNSPLHF | TGTGCCAGCAGCTTACCAGCCGGGACAGGTAGAACTATTTACTATAATTCACCCCTCCACTTT
TRBJ2-1 | few | TRBV5-6 | TRBD2 | CASSTWGLAGGGGIDEQFF | TGTGCCAGCAGCACCTGGGGACTAGCGGGGGGGGGGGGCATTGATGAGCAGTTCTTC
TRBJ2-2 | few | TRBV5-4 | TRBD1 | CASTDLRTGATFANTGELFF | TGTGCCAGCACCGACTTGAGGACAGGGGCAACGTTCGCGAACACCGGGGAGCTGTTTTTT
TRBJ1-5 | - | TRBV4-2 | - | CASSHEDGDYQPQHF | TGCGCCAGCAGCCATGAGGACGGAGATTATCAGCCCCAGCATTTT
TRBJ2-7 | - | TRBV7-6 | TRBD2 | CASSYGASGPFEQYF | TGTGCCAGCAGCTACGGGGCTAGCGGGCCTTTCGAGCAGTACTTC
TRBJ2-1 | many | TRBV5-4 | - | CASSLFIGHNNEQFF | TGTGCCAGCAGCTTGTTTATAGGACACAACAATGAGCAGTTCTTC